What follows is one T cell receptor beta chain and its context. The CDR3 is 12 amino acids. Trimming removed 1 base at V and 5 bases at J, with 5 bases between. The germline CDR1 and CDR2 sequences are LNHNV and YYDKDF (reference sequence). Under the authors' procedure: For nucleated cells, counts were estimated from reference gene primer amplification. Only in-frame clones appear in the TCRdb table, and some are missing; sequencing was by immunoSEQ multiplex PCR. That table supplies the V and J calls and clone size; D and trimming were determined from the DNA. The sample has about 380,000 clones; approximately 90% are singletons. The data were obtained in a study of blood T cell repertoires in COVID-19. Study at large: Samples representing acute and convalescent COVID-19 were sourced from the United States, Italy and Spain. Nucleic acid was either cDNA or gDNA, and it came from T cells, B-cell-depleted T cells, or PBMCs.

The chain joins TRBV15 to TRBJ1-1; D is unclear. The specimen sequenced was PBMCs or T cells enriched from blood (not recorded which). This TCR came from a woman aged 18-29 years who had recovered from COVID-19. The CDR3 DNA reads as TGTGCCACCAGCAGAGCAGGAACTGAAGCTTTCTTT. This translates into CATSRAGTEAFF.